The T cell receptor (beta chain) under discussion was sequenced for a study of cytomegalovirus exposure and HLA in healthy donors. This PCR relied on a set of 60 Vbeta primers and 13 Jbeta primers. Clones were sequenced by immunoSEQ multiplex PCR, and TCRdb holds only the in-frame ones, with some missing. Counted here are 150,000 to 200,000 clones, roughly 80% occurring once; the ten biggest clones make up 2% to 2.5%. Losses at the gene ends were 2 bases for V and 8 bases for J; bases not matched to a gene: 10. This CDR3 is built from 15 residues. The V gene's germline CDR1 is SGHRS and CDR2 YFSETQ. This sequence was found in a male donor in good health and CMV-seronegative. Sequenced material: PBMCs. The V and J genes are TRBV5-1 and TRBJ1-2; TRBD1 agrees at 9 bases. CDR3 DNA: TGCGCCAGCAGCTTAGAACTACAGGGGGCGTTAGGCTACACCTTC. Protein: CASSLELQGALGYTF. The whole variable domain, filled in from reference TRBV5-1 and TRBJ1-2, reads KAGVTQTPRYLIKTRGQQVTLSCSPISGHRSVSWYQQTPGQGLQFLFEYFSETQRNKGNFPGRFSGRQFSNSRSEMNVSTLELGDSALYLCASSLELQGALGYTFGSGTRLTVV.